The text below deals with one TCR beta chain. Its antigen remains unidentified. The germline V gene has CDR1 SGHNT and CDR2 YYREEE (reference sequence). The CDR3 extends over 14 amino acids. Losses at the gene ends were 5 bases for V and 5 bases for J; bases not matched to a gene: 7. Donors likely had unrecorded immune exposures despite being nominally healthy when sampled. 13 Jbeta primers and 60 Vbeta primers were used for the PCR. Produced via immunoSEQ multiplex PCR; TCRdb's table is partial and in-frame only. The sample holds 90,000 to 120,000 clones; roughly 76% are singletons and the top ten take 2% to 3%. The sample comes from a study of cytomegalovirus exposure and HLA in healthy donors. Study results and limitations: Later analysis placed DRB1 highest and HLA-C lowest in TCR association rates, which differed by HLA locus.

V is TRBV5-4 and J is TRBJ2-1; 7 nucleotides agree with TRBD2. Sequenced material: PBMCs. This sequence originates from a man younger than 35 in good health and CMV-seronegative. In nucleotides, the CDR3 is TGTGCCAGCAGAGGGCGGGGGACCGACAATGAGCAGTTCTTC. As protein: CASRGRGTDNEQFF.